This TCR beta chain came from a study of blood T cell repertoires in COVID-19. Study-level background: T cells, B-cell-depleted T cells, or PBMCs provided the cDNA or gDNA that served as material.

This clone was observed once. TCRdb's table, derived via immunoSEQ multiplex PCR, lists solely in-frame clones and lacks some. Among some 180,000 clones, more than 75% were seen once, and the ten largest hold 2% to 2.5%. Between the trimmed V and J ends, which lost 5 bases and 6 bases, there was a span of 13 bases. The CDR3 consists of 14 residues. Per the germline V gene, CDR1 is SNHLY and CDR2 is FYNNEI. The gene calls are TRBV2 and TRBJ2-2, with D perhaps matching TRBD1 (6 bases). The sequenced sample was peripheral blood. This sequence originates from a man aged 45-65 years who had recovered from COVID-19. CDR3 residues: CASSIQQGAGELFF. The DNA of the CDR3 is TGTGCCAGCAGTATACAACAGGGCGCCGGGGAGCTGTTTTTT.